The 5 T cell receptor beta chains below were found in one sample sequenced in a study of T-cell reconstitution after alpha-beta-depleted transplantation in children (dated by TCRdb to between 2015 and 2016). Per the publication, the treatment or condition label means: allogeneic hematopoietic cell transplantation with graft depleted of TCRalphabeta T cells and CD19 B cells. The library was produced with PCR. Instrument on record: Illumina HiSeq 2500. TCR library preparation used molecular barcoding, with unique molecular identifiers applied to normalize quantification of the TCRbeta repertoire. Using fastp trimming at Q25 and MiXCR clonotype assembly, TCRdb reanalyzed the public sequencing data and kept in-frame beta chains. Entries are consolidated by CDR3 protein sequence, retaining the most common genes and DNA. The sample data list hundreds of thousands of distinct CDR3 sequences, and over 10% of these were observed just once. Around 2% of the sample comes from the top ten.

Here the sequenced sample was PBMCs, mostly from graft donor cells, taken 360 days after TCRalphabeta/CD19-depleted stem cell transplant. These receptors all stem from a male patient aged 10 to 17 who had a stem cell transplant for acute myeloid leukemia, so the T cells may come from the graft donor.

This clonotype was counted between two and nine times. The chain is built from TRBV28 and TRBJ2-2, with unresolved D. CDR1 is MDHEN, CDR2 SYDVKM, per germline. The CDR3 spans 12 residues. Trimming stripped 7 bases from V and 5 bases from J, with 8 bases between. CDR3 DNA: TGTGCCAGCAAAGTAGTAACCGGGGAGCTGTTTTTT. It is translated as CASKVVTGELFF.

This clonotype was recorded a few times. The CDR3: CASSLRNSGQGPYEQYF. CDR3 in DNA: TGTGCCAGCAGCTTACGAAACTCGGGACAGGGCCCCTACGAGCAGTACTTC. The V call is TRBV7-2, the J call TRBJ2-7, with 9 nucleotides matching TRBD1. The V and J ends lost 2 bases and 2 bases, in that order; junction bases with no gene match: 10. Germline V gene sequence: CDR1 SGHTA, CDR2 FQGNSA. This CDR3 spans 17 amino acids. The full variable domain, in which reference TRBV7-2 and TRBJ2-7 provide the parts outside the CDR3, is GAGVSQSPSNKVTEKGKDVELRCDPISGHTALYWYRQSLGQGLEFLIYFQGNSAPDKSGLPSDRFSAERTGGSVSTLTIQRTQQEDSAVYLCASSLRNSGQGPYEQYFGPGTRLTVT.

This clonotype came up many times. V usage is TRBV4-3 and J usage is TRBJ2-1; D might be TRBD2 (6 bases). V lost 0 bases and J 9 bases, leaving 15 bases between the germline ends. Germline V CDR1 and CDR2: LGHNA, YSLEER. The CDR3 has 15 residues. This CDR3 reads CASSQDLRESGEQFF. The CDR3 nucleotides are TGCGCCAGCAGCCAAGATCTCCGGGAGTCTGGTGAGCAGTTCTTC.

The CDR3 sequence: CASSYGDYNEQFF. The CDR3 nucleotides are TGTGCCAGCAGTTACGGGGACTACAATGAGCAGTTCTTC. The chain links TRBV6-5 to TRBJ2-1; D ambiguous. Trimming took off 2 bases at V and 3 bases at J, with 5 bases between the two ends. The CDR3 loop spans 13 amino acids. The germline V gene encodes CDR1 MNHEY and CDR2 SVGAGI.

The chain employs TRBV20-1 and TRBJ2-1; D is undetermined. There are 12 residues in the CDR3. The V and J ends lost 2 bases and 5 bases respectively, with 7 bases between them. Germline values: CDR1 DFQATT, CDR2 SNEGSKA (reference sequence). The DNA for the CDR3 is TGCAGTGCTAGATGGCTCCACAATGAGCAGTTCTTC. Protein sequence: CSARWLHNEQFF.